Listed below are T cell receptor beta chains from one sample, sequenced in a study of shared clonotypes between healthy human individuals. The data were produced by immunoSEQ multiplex PCR, yet TCRdb's version contains in-frame clones alone and is incomplete. The table shows 950,000 to 1,100,000 clones, with around 76% occurring only once. Sequenced: memory CD4+ T cells sorted from blood. Receptors were obtained from a man between 18 and 35 years old in good health. CDR3s include the opening cysteine and the closing phenylalanine or tryptophan.

J gene: TRBJ2-3
V gene: TRBV14
CDR3 protein: CASSLGTSGGLTQYF

J gene: TRBJ2-3
V gene: TRBV10-1
CDR3 protein: CASSVPTSDTQYF

J gene: TRBJ2-2
V gene: TRBV10-1
CDR3 protein: CASSERAGGLTGELFF

J gene: TRBJ2-1
V gene: TRBV5-1
CDR3 protein: CASSLAPIGGQDEQFF

J gene: TRBJ2-1
V gene: TRBV6-6
CDR3 protein: CAIGTGGISVSNEQFF

J gene: TRBJ2-5
V gene: TRBV10-2
CDR3 protein: CASSEGGGTETQYF

J gene: TRBJ2-6
V gene: TRBV14
CDR3 protein: CASSQARGLSGANVLTF

J gene: TRBJ2-5
V gene: TRBV11-2
CDR3 protein: CASSPFSIKDLKETQYF

J gene: TRBJ2-7
V gene: TRBV5-4
CDR3 protein: CASSLWGRGAYAYEQYF

J gene: TRBJ1-1
V gene: TRBV6-5
CDR3 protein: CASNPNGLNTEAFF

J gene: TRBJ1-1
V gene: TRBV5-4
CDR3 protein: CASSLAYGMGYEAFF